This TCR beta chain was found in a study of cytomegalovirus exposure and HLA in healthy donors (dated by TCRdb to 2015 to 2018). As for the study more broadly: According to an earlier analysis of 587 of the donors, 150 million to 200 million T cells yielded 95 million to 140 million unique TCR beta sequences and approximately 300 Gb of sequence data. An early release that covered about 600 HLA-typed donors contained 250 to 350 gigabases of sequencing data and around 80 million unique TCR sequences. The genetic ancestry cluster associated with self-reported Caucasian donors included 70% to 85% of the approximately 430 genotyped donors. The study aimed to test whether cataloging public T cell receptors could reveal signatures of past pathogen exposure. The study used immunosequencing to profile the T cell repertoires of more than 650 subjects and linked those repertoires to cytomegalovirus serostatus. In addition to the first cohort of several hundred subjects, a separate validation cohort of 120 different subjects was used. High-throughput TCR immunosequencing, statistical association of individual TCRs with disease status, and machine learning were combined to predict cytomegalovirus infection status. A later analysis re-examined previously published TCR beta repertoires from just over 650 donors and added high-resolution HLA genotyping to investigate patterns of TCR occurrence. Rather than using new phenotypic data, the later analysis identified candidate immune exposures from TCR beta sequences and from how often those sequences occurred across donors. To decide whether each TCR beta V gene segment behaved as functional or pseudogenic, an earlier analysis of some 570 of the donors relied on high-throughput TCR beta sequencing. Donor age, sex, ethnicity and CMV serostatus were compiled together with the repertoire data. Genome-wide SNP genotypes for about 65% of the roughly 670 donors were used in a later genetic analysis, which treated that subset as a discovery cohort. All discovery cohort repertoires had been generated on a single sequencing platform. Class I and class II HLA loci were covered by the typing at four-digit resolution. Typing coverage varied by locus: roughly 629-640 donors for A, B, C, DRB1 and DQB1; 500 to 550 for DQA1; more than 600 for DPA1; approximately 490 for DPB1. Because of strong linkage in the cohort, five DR-DQ haplotypes were treated as single units for association and clustering. Among roughly 370 genotyped donors of the cohort, an average of around 240,000 unique TCR beta nucleotide sequences were sequenced per donor, 15% to 20% of them non-productive. Broader findings and caveats from the paper: A later genetic analysis associated a missense DCLRE1C variant with V-gene and J-gene trimming of TCR beta chains, and an independent cohort replicated the association. HLA typing was unavailable for some donors at each locus, so association tests used only the typed subset. The classifier was reported to diagnose cytomegalovirus status with high specificity and sensitivity in both the original cohort and the validation cohort. The only immune exposure information available for the cohort was CMV serostatus. Most CMV-associated TCR beta chains appeared to be HLA-restricted in a later analysis, and the HLA associations seemed to be driven largely by CMV exposure. In the study, around 150 TCR beta chains were listed as associated with cytomegalovirus. Because the 87-base-pair reads could not distinguish some IMGT-functional V segments, including TRBV6-2 and TRBV6-3, those segments were excluded. Specific HLA alleles were associated with roughly 16,000 TCR beta sequences at a false discovery rate of 0.05 in a later analysis. According to a later genetic analysis, donors in an Asian-associated ancestry cluster had fewer N-insertions in productive TCRs than the roughly 670-donor mean. It was suggested by the authors that the approach could potentially be generalized to other disease states and immunological phenotypes. When HLA alleles, especially DR and DQ, strongly co-occurred, TCR associations were difficult to assign to individual alleles. Because counts were too low, roughly 16 rarely observed V segments, including chromosome 9 orphons, were excluded from the earlier analysis of under 650 of the donors. Compared with equally common non-associated chains, HLA-associated TCR beta chains in a later analysis were more clonally expanded and had lower generation probabilities. Linkage disequilibrium might explain the correlated functional status among segregating V segments, but an unknown experimental factor could not be excluded. The presence/absence analyses assumed that sequencing depth was roughly uniform across donors, and that assumption may not be true. A further reported finding was that TCR beta sequences accurately predicted the HLA-A and HLA-B alleles for most subjects in the first cohort. Only TCR beta chains were sequenced in this cohort, and the absence of alpha or paired-chain data limited detectable features. A cluster of highly shared sequence variants was judged likely to be a technical artifact of the sequencing pipeline. Most TCR sequences were observed very rarely across donors, whereas some public TCRs were present in many individuals. In a later analysis, the rate of TCR association differed among HLA loci, with DRB1 alleles having the most associated TCRs and HLA-C alleles having the fewest. A later analysis reported that several top co-occurrence clusters appeared linked to parvovirus B19, influenza, CMV and Epstein-Barr virus. In vitro tests confirmed that a few of the cytomegalovirus-associated TCR beta chains recognize cytomegalovirus antigens. In an earlier analysis of about 540 of the donors, most TCR beta V segments were observed in productive rearrangements about 87% or about 30% of the time, broadly matching IMGT annotations.

Preparation of the library involved the immunoSEQ multiplex PCR assay. The multiplex PCR relied on a mix of 60 forward primers for TCR Vbeta segments and 13 reverse primers for TCR Jbeta segments. Amplification of the CDR3 region of rearranged TCR beta genes was performed with a multiplex PCR assay on genomic DNA. The Illumina HiSeq System was used to sequence the amplified TCR beta libraries as 87-base-pair reads. In the authors' own workflow: A later analysis counted about 80 million unique TCR beta chains across the 700 or so repertoires, and some 11 million of these chains were shared by at least two donors. Raw reads were error-corrected and collapsed into unique sequences by a nearest-neighbor algorithm in which closely related sequences were merged to remove PCR and sequencing errors. CDR3 sequences were aligned to IMGT reference sequences to assign V, D and J gene segments. Each retained sequence needed at least a six-nucleotide match to both a V gene segment and a J gene segment. Rearrangements were classified as productive when the CDR3 lacked stop codons and remained in frame with V and J, and all other rearrangements were classified as non-productive. Following IMGT convention, CDR3 was defined as the stretch from the second conserved V-encoded cysteine up to the conserved J-encoded phenylalanine. The earlier analysis of a few hundred of the donors excluded any sequence lacking an unambiguous match to a single V gene segment. In an earlier analysis of several hundred of the donors, V segments were called functional above 56.7% productive rearrangements and were called segregating when the between-donor standard deviation exceeded 5%. A statistical classification framework was built for diagnosing cytomegalovirus status from the catalog of TCR beta chain sequences. A later analysis assigned V and J genes by comparing TCR nucleotide sequences with IMGT/GENE-DB human TR gene sequences. In a later analysis, CDR3 sequences and most-parsimonious VDJ recombination scenarios were assigned using the TCRdist pipeline. In a later analysis, every TCR beta chain was defined by the combination of its CDR3 amino acid sequence and its V-gene family, and reads without a unique V-gene family were dropped. In a later analysis, approximately 640 highly shared, low-generation-probability nucleotide sequences were removed to address suspected cross-contamination and a sequencing artifact. In a later analysis, a clonal expansion index was calculated for each public chain from normalized within-repertoire ranks of inferred template counts. Generation probabilities in a later analysis came from a VDJ recombination model fitted to out-of-frame rearrangements, and those results were checked against IGoR. Hypergeometric tests were used in a later analysis to score TCR-TCR, TCR-HLA and TCR-CMV co-occurrence, with a repertoire-size bias correction applied to the TCR pairs. A later analysis estimated false discovery rates by permuting HLA or CMV assignments 20 times. A later analysis grouped co-occurring TCRs with DBSCAN, adding TCRdist sequence similarity when clustering within HLA-allele-positive subsets. Repertoires with fewer than 30,000 or more than 120,000 public chains were left out of co-occurrence clustering, as were five repertoires with anomalous nucleotide sharing. TCRdb mirrors the immuneACCESS table, restricted to in-frame sequences. Some clones are absent from its copies; in checked studies, under half trace to an unresolved V gene, and the reason for the others is unknown. That table gives V, J and clone size, and the DNA gave D and trimming. The table for this sample lists about 190,000 clones; around 88% of them were counted only once. Less than 2% of the sample lies in the top ten.

V loses 6 bases, J loses 0 bases, and the germline ends lie 17 bases apart. Based on the germline V gene (reference sequence), the CDR1 and CDR2 sequences are MNHNY and SVGAGI. The CDR3 starts with the cysteine, ends with the phenylalanine, and has 16 residues. Only the CDR3 part of the read is kept: 48 bases, read in frame from the first base. The cohort was made up of 500 to 850 healthy bone marrow donors. At the time of sampling, every cohort member was nominally healthy, though immune exposures that went unrecorded were likely present. The donor tested CMV seropositive and was one of the 289 seropositive cohort members. Each donor provided a peripheral blood sample, and peripheral blood mononuclear cells were used for TCR beta sequencing. The Qiagen DNeasy Blood Extraction Kit was used to extract genomic DNA from the blood cell samples. With regard to this clone: There is no known antigen for this receptor. Base qualities are not at hand, and no much larger clone is one base apart.

Specimen: PBMCs. The receptor chain draws on TRBV6-6 and TRBJ1-1, and TRBD1 may be the D gene, going by 6 matching bases. This receptor was identified in a man in his forties in good health and CMV-seropositive. Read as DNA, the sequence is TGTGCCAGCAGCCGCGGGGGGGCAGACATGAACACTGAAGCTTTCTTT. The encoded protein is CASSRGGADMNTEAFF.